This passage covers 5 T cell receptor beta chains from one sample sequenced in a study of cytomegalovirus exposure and HLA in healthy donors. Produced via immunoSEQ multiplex PCR; TCRdb's table is partial and in-frame only. Of over 250,000 clones in the sample, just over 85% are singletons; the top ten hold roughly 1%. Sample: PBMCs. The receptors come from a woman under 30 in good health and CMV-seronegative.

The chain carries TRBV4-1 and TRBJ2-7, with D perhaps TRBD2 (6 bases). The V end lost 5 bases, the J end lost 10 bases, and 15 bases lay between the germline ends. The CDR3 is 12 amino acids. Germline-derived CDR1 and CDR2 are MGHRA and YSYEKL. CDR3 residues: CASSEGPGDQYF. CDR3 DNA sequence: TGCGCCAGCAGCGAAGGCCCGGGGGACCAGTACTTC.

The CDR3, as DNA: TGTGCCAGCAGCTCCGTGACAGGCATGACGGATGAGCAGTTCTTC. This encodes CASSSVTGMTDEQFF. The rearrangement links TRBV7-9 to TRBJ2-1; D possibly corresponds to TRBD1 (6 bases). CDR3 length: 15 residues. V gave up 4 bases and J gave up 8 bases, with 18 bases separating them. Germline values: CDR1 SEHNR, CDR2 FQNEAQ (reference sequence).

This chain connects TRBV19 to TRBJ1-5; D is perhaps TRBD1 (5 bases). The V and J ends lost 2 bases and 7 bases respectively, with 12 bases between them. The germline V gene has CDR1 LNHDA and CDR2 SQIVND (reference sequence). The CDR3 runs 14 residues. The CDR3 coding sequence is TGTGCCAGTAGTATATACCAGGGTAGGCAGCCCCAGCATTTT. It translates to CASSIYQGRQPQHF.

The chain has TRBV10-3 and TRBJ1-4; D gene ambiguous. Germline-derived CDR1 and CDR2 are ENHRY and SYGVKD. The CDR3 runs 12 residues. Trimming removed 2 bases at V and 8 bases at J, with 6 bases between. CDR3 loop: CAISELEEKLFF. The DNA of the CDR3 is TGTGCCATCAGTGAGCTCGAGGAAAAACTGTTTTTT.

The V and J genes are TRBV29-1 and TRBJ2-4, with D maybe TRBD2 (7 bases). In germline, CDR1 is SQVTM, CDR2 ANQGSEA. The V gene lost 6 bases and the J gene lost 2 bases, with 17 bases spanning the gap. This CDR3 spans 15 amino acids. CDR3 in DNA: TGCAGCGTAACAAAGGGGGGGGGAACCAAAAACATTCAGTACTTC. Its protein product is CSVTKGGGTKNIQYF.